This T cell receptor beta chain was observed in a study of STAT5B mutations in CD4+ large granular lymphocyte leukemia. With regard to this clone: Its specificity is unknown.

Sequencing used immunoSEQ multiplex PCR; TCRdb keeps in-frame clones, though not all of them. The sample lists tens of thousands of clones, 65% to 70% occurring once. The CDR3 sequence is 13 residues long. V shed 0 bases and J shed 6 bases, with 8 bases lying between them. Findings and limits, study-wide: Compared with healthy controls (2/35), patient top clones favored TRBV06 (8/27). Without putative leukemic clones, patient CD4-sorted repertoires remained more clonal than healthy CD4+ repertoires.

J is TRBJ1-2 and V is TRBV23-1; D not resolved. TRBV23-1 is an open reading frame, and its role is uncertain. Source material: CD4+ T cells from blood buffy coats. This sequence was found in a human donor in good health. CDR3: CASSQSEPNGYTF. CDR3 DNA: TGCGCCAGCAGTCAATCCGAGCCAAATGGCTACACCTTC.